The 23 T cell receptor beta chains in this list originate from one sample, sequenced in a study of blood T cell repertoires in COVID-19. Sequenced by immunoSEQ multiplex PCR; TCRdb stores in-frame clones only, minus some. The sample lists around 100,000 clones; approximately 78% were seen once. The specimen was peripheral blood. Every receptor here comes from a man between 65 and 79 years old with acute or convalescent COVID-19.

The V gene is TRBV7-3, the J gene TRBJ2-6; 9 bases are a match to TRBD1. V lost 2 bases, J lost 3 bases, and 8 bases stayed unmatched. The CDR3 covers 18 residues. The germline gives CDR1 SGHTA, CDR2 FQGTGA. The CDR3 loop is CASSLQGTGRFGANVLTF. Written as DNA, the CDR3 is TGTGCCAGCAGCTTACAAGGGACAGGGAGGTTTGGGGCCAACGTCCTGACTTTC.

The gene calls are TRBV5-1 and TRBJ2-2, with TRBD2 identical over 7 bases. Germline CDR1 SGHRS, CDR2 YFSETQ. Germline trimming cut 0 bases from V and 0 bases from J; bases unmatched to any gene: 2. The CDR3 covers 16 residues. The CDR3: CASSLATSPNTGELFF. The DNA of the CDR3 is TGCGCCAGCAGCTTGGCGACTAGCCCGAACACCGGGGAGCTGTTTTTT.

The chain recombines TRBV28 with TRBJ1-2, with a weak D call TRBD1 (6 bases). V gave up 6 bases and J gave up 0 bases, with 8 bases separating them. This CDR3 is 13 amino acids long. Looked up from germline, CDR1 is MDHEN and CDR2 is SYDVKM. CDR3 protein: CASSPGANYGYTF. The CDR3 DNA sequence: TGTGCCAGCAGCCCAGGGGCTAACTATGGCTACACCTTC.

V usage is TRBV5-5 and J usage is TRBJ2-1; 15 nucleotides line up with TRBD2. V shed 4 bases and J 7 bases; nucleotides not matched to a gene: 3. CDR1 and CDR2 (germline): SGHKS, YYEKEE (reference sequence). The CDR3 consists of 15 residues. In nucleotides, the CDR3 is TGTGCCAGCAGCGACGGACTAGCGGGGGGGAATGAGCAGTTCTTC. Encoded protein: CASSDGLAGGNEQFF. The complete variable domain, with remaining parts taken from reference TRBV5-5 and TRBJ2-1, reads DAGVTQSPTHLIKTRGQQVTLRCSPISGHKSVSWYQQVLGQGPQFIFQYYEKEERGRGNFPDRFSARQFPNYSSELNVNALLLGDSALYLCASSDGLAGGNEQFFGPGTRLTVL.

The chain is built from TRBV9 and TRBJ1-4; no clear D. The length of the CDR3 is 13 residues. Germline CDR1 reads SGDLS; CDR2 reads YYNGEE. Between the trimmed V and J ends, which lost 4 bases and 5 bases, there was a span of 9 bases. The CDR3, as DNA: TGTGCCAGCAGCCAGTCCCCAAATGAAAAACTGTTTTTT. Residues: CASSQSPNEKLFF.

The chain recombines TRBV19 with TRBJ1-5; TRBD1 aligns across 8 bases. CDR3 size: 17 residues. CDR1 and CDR2 (germline): LNHDA, SQIVND (reference sequence). The J segment lost 6 bases and the V segment lost 6 bases, leaving 16 bases of the junction unmatched. This chain's CDR3 is CASREVFQGARGQPQHF. The CDR3 DNA sequence: TGTGCCAGTAGGGAAGTATTTCAGGGGGCTAGGGGTCAGCCCCAGCATTTT.

The rearrangement links TRBV2 to TRBJ1-2; 7 nucleotides align to TRBD1. The V and J ends lost 5 bases and 3 bases, in that order; junction bases with no gene match: 9. This CDR3 spans 15 amino acids. CDR1 is SNHLY, CDR2 FYNNEI, per germline. CDR3 sequence: CASSNHRGIHYGYTF. For the CDR3, the DNA is TGTGCCAGCAGTAACCACAGGGGAATTCACTATGGCTACACCTTC. Drawing the rest from reference TRBV2 and TRBJ1-2, the complete variable domain is EPEVTQTPSHQVTQMGQEVILRCVPISNHLYFYWYRQILGQKVEFLVSFYNNEISEKSEIFDDQFSVERPDGSNFTLKIRSTKLEDSAMYFCASSNHRGIHYGYTFGSGTRLTVV.

The chain joins TRBV7-9 to TRBJ1-5, with D tentatively TRBD1 (5 bases). Trimming shortened V by 5 bases and J by 4 bases, and 9 bases separated the two germline ends. The CDR3 is 13 amino acids. Per the germline V gene, CDR1 is SEHNR and CDR2 is FQNEAQ (reference sequence). This chain's CDR3 is CASSDKGNQPQHF. For the CDR3, the DNA is TGTGCCAGCAGCGATAAGGGGAATCAGCCCCAGCATTTT. The full variable domain, its missing parts supplied by reference TRBV7-9 and TRBJ1-5, is DTGVSQNPRHKITKRGQNVTFRCDPISEHNRLYWYRQTLGQGPEFLTYFQNEAQLEKSRLLSDRFSAERPKGSFSTLEIQRTEQGDSAMYLCASSDKGNQPQHFGDGTRLSIL.

This clone appeared once. The genes are TRBV2 and TRBJ1-5; D unresolved. This CDR3 is built from 15 residues. CDR1 is SNHLY and CDR2 is FYNNEI in the germline V gene. Trimming pared 3 bases from V and 2 bases from J, leaving 11 bases between. The DNA of the CDR3 is TGTGCCAGCAGTGAGTTGCGGGTAGGCAATCAGCCCCAGCATTTT. This sequence encodes CASSELRVGNQPQHF.

The rearrangement uses TRBV11-3 and TRBJ2-3; 7 bases align to TRBD2. The junction had 3 bases not matched to a gene; V was cut back by 1 base and J by 2 bases. The CDR3 consists of 15 residues. CDR1 is SGHNT, CDR2 YENEEA, per germline. The CDR3 protein is CASSLGLADTDTQYF. The CDR3 DNA sequence: TGTGCCAGCAGCTTAGGGCTAGCGGACACAGATACGCAGTATTTT.

Notes on this clone: The sample contains more than one DNA sequence encoding this CDR3. The rearrangement links TRBV19 to TRBJ1-5; D gene ambiguous. V lost 4 bases to trimming and J lost 2 bases, with 3 bases between them. Germline V lookup: CDR1 LNHDA, CDR2 SQIVND (reference sequence). This CDR3 is built from 12 residues. The CDR3 bases are TGTGCCAGTAGTAGAGGCAATCAGCCCCAGCATTTT. Encoded protein: CASSRGNQPQHF.

The CDR3 DNA reads as TGTGCCAGCAGGCGGAAAGGAGGTGAGCAGTTCTTC. This gives the protein CASRRKGGEQFF. The chain joins TRBV6-5 to TRBJ2-1; weak D call: TRBD2 (5 bases). Germline CDR1 and CDR2: MNHEY and SVGAGI. The ends were cut back, 6 bases at V and 9 bases at J, with 12 bases in the middle. The CDR3 extends over 12 amino acids.

This clone showed up just a few times. This chain links TRBV5-1 with TRBJ1-1; 9 nucleotides align to TRBD1. CDR1 is SGHRS, CDR2 YFSETQ, per germline. Germline trimming cut 4 bases from V and 8 bases from J; bases unmatched to any gene: 18. This CDR3 region has 17 residues. CDR3 bases: TGCGCCAGCAGCCCTCAACCGACAGGGGGAGGGGTTAACGAAGCTTTCTTT. Translation: CASSPQPTGGGVNEAFF.

The chain has TRBV30 and TRBJ2-1; D is perhaps TRBD2 (5 bases). Trimming removed 3 bases from V and 8 bases from J, with 20 bases in between. CDR1 and CDR2 from the germline V gene are GTSNPN and SVGIG (reference sequence). This CDR3 contains 15 residues. Written as DNA, the CDR3 is TGTGCCTGGAGAGCTTGGCTAGCTCGGGCGGATGAGCAGTTCTTC. Protein product: CAWRAWLARADEQFF.

The CDR3 sequence: CAISESSSPSDTQYF. CDR3 in DNA: TGTGCCATCAGTGAGTCATCCTCCCCCTCAGATACGCAGTATTTT. The chain recombines TRBV10-3 with TRBJ2-3, with D unresolved. The CDR3 spans 15 residues. V lost 0 bases, J lost 4 bases, and 11 bases lay in between. From germline, CDR1 is ENHRY and CDR2 SYGVKD.

The chain couples TRBV5-6 to TRBJ2-1, with D maybe TRBD2 (7 bases). V was clipped by 3 bases and J by 8 bases, with 15 bases between them. CDR1 and CDR2 (germline): SGHDT, YYEEEE. The CDR3 totals 14 residues. The CDR3 sequence: CASSSGGRLDEQFF. The CDR3 region has the DNA TGTGCCAGCAGCTCGGGGGGCCGGTTGGATGAGCAGTTCTTC.

V usage is TRBV6-5 and J usage is TRBJ1-5, with 7 bases lining up with TRBD1. In germline, CDR1 is MNHEY, CDR2 SVGAGI. Losses at the gene ends were 7 bases for V and 6 bases for J; bases not matched to a gene: 3. The CDR3 runs 12 residues. CDR3 sequence (DNA): TGTGCCAGCAACAGGGGAGTTCAGCCCCAGCATTTT. It translates to CASNRGVQPQHF.

This clone occurred once. This chain connects TRBV11-2 to TRBJ2-1; 8 bases agree with TRBD2. This CDR3 has 15 amino acids. Germline trimming cut 8 bases from V and 4 bases from J; bases unmatched to any gene: 10. Per germline, CDR1 SGHAT and CDR2 FQNNGV. CDR3 in amino acids: CASGNGGRRYNEQFF. In nucleotides, the CDR3 is TGTGCCAGCGGTAACGGCGGGAGGCGATACAATGAGCAGTTCTTC. Filled out from reference TRBV11-2 and TRBJ2-1, the complete variable domain reads EAGVAQSPRYKIIEKRQSVAFWCNPISGHATLYWYQQILGQGPKLLIQFQNNGVVDDSQLPKDRFSAERLKGVDSTLKIQPAKLEDSAVYLCASGNGGRRYNEQFFGPGTRLTVL.

The chain links TRBV29-1 to TRBJ2-2; a weak D match, TRBD2 (6 bases). The CDR3 contains 13 residues. The V end was cut by 8 bases, the J end by 3 bases, with 13 bases between. In germline, CDR1 is SQVTM, CDR2 ANQGSEA. The chain's CDR3 is CSSSGTHTGELFF. CDR3 nucleotides: TGCAGCTCCTCCGGGACTCACACCGGGGAGCTGTTTTTT.

The chain links TRBV25-1 to TRBJ2-7; 10 bases map to TRBD1. The germline CDR1 and CDR2 sequences are MGHDK and SYGVNS. The length of the CDR3 is 14 residues. V lost 4 bases to trimming and J lost 5 bases; unmatched junction nucleotides: 5. The CDR3 DNA sequence: TGTGCCAGCAGTGCGGACAGGGGGAGAAACGAGCAGTACTTC. This gives the protein CASSADRGRNEQYF.

This clone was observed a few times. The chain combines TRBV28 with TRBJ2-1; 8 bases agree with TRBD2. The germline V gene has CDR1 MDHEN and CDR2 SYDVKM. The V and J ends lost 6 bases and 3 bases, in that order; junction bases with no gene match: 7. The CDR3 spans 15 residues. The CDR3 bases are TGTGCCAGCAGGGGGTCAGGGACTAGCTACAATGAGCAGTTCTTC. Translation gives CASRGSGTSYNEQFF.

This clone was observed a single time. This chain joins TRBV28 and TRBJ2-6, with a possible D match to TRBD1 (5 bases). This CDR3 has 16 residues. V lost 1 base, J lost 0 bases, and 7 bases lay in between. Germline CDR1 reads MDHEN; CDR2 reads SYDVKM. The CDR3 nucleotides read TGTGCCAGCAGTTTATTCACAGGCTCTGGGGCCAACGTCCTGACTTTC. As protein: CASSLFTGSGANVLTF.

This clone showed up just a few times. The same CDR3 is also encoded by other DNA sequences in this sample. CDR3 nucleotides: TGTGCCAGCAGTGGAACAGGGGGTGATGGCTACACCTTC. It encodes CASSGTGGDGYTF. The chain combines TRBV2 with TRBJ1-2, with TRBD1 matching over 8 bases. The CDR3 sequence is 13 residues long. Looked up from germline, CDR1 is SNHLY and CDR2 is FYNNEI. Unmatched junction bases numbered 4, after V lost 4 bases and J lost 6 bases.